The 20 T cell receptor beta chains below come from one sample, sequenced in a study of T cell responses to AZD1222 COVID-19 vaccine. The method was immunoSEQ multiplex PCR; TCRdb's version includes in-frame clones alone and lacks a portion of them. Of around 120,000 clones listed, about 85% are singletons. The sequencing used peripheral blood, collected on day 0 of AZD1222 vaccination. These TCRs come from an adult in good health.

J is TRBJ2-2 and V is TRBV5-4; no clear D. The CDR3 length is 12 residues. CDR1 SGHNT and CDR2 YYREEE come from the germline V gene (reference sequence). Trimming pared 3 bases from V and 7 bases from J, leaving 7 bases between. CDR3 sequence (DNA): TGTGCCAGCAGCTGGATTAACGGGGAGCTGTTTTTT. Translating it yields CASSWINGELFF.

The chain employs TRBV6-4 and TRBJ2-1, with 7 bases fitting TRBD1. The CDR3 loop spans 15 amino acids. V lost 5 bases, J lost 5 bases, and 9 bases stayed unmatched. Germline values: CDR1 MRHNA, CDR2 SNTAGT. The CDR3 region is CASSLGQGDHNEQFF. The CDR3 bases are TGTGCCAGCAGTCTGGGGCAGGGGGACCACAATGAGCAGTTCTTC.

The genes are TRBV11-3 and TRBJ2-3; 7 bases match TRBD1. CDR1 is SGHNT and CDR2 is YENEEA in the germline V gene. J gave up 2 bases and V 5 bases, and 4 bases lay outside the gene matches. The CDR3 contains 14 residues. The CDR3 DNA sequence: TGTGCCAGCAGCCACGACAGGGACACAGATACGCAGTATTTT. It is translated as CASSHDRDTDTQYF.

This rearrangement joins TRBV7-2 to TRBJ1-5; a weak D match, TRBD1 (6 bases). The length of the CDR3 is 13 residues. Germline V lookup: CDR1 SGHTA, CDR2 FQGNSA. V shed 5 bases and J shed 7 bases, with 12 bases lying between them. The CDR3 spells CASSLLQGQPQHF. The CDR3 nucleotides read TGTGCCAGCAGCCTGCTACAGGGCCAGCCCCAGCATTTT.

The chain combines TRBV21-1 with TRBJ1-5. TRBV21-1 corresponds to a pseudogene. The CDR3 runs to 17 residues. CDR3 protein: CASSKYSGMGICQPQHF. For the CDR3, the DNA is TGTGCCAGCAGCAAATATTCGGGGATGGGGATATGTCAGCCCCAGCATTTT.

V is TRBV7-9 and J is TRBJ1-2; the D is unclear. The V end lost 8 bases, the J end lost 7 bases, and 17 bases lay between the germline ends. The CDR3 is made up of 13 amino acids. Germline CDR1 reads SEHNR; CDR2 reads FQNEAQ (reference sequence). The chain's CDR3 is CASRGLPQCGYTF. The CDR3 DNA follows: TGTGCCAGCCGCGGCCTCCCACAATGTGGCTACACCTTC.

The rearrangement joins TRBV28 to TRBJ1-2; TRBD1 is a possible D gene (6 bases). CDR1 MDHEN and CDR2 SYDVKM come from the germline V gene. CDR3 size: 14 residues. In nucleotides, the CDR3 is TGTTTATCCAGTCCCGGGACAACTAACTATGGCTACACCTTC. Amino acid sequence: CLSSPGTTNYGYTF.

There are a few counts of this clone. This chain connects TRBV6-5 to TRBJ2-7; maybe TRBD1 (7 bases). This CDR3 spans 14 amino acids. V was shortened by 6 bases and J by 1 base, with 13 bases between the two germline ends. Per the germline V gene, CDR1 is MNHEY and CDR2 is SVGAGI. The CDR3 sequence: CASSPQGGSYEQYF. DNA for the CDR3: TGTGCCAGCAGCCCCCAGGGGGGATCCTACGAGCAGTACTTC.

The rearrangement uses TRBV10-3 and TRBJ1-6; D is undetermined. V was cut by 5 bases and J by 0 bases, with 8 bases left in between. Germline V CDR1 and CDR2: ENHRY, SYGVKD. The CDR3 is 15 amino acids. CDR3: CAISPGSSYNSPLHF. CDR3 coding DNA: TGTGCCATCAGTCCTGGGAGCTCCTATAATTCACCCCTCCACTTT.

This chain uses TRBV7-2 with TRBJ2-2, with 8 bases identical to TRBD2. Germline lookup yields CDR1 SGHTA and CDR2 FQGNSA. The CDR3 contains 15 residues. V shed 1 base, J shed 6 bases, and the junction held 4 bases outside the gene matches. CDR3 bases: TGTGCCAGCAGCTTAGAGCGGGGGCGAGCCGGGGAGCTGTTTTTT. Protein sequence: CASSLERGRAGELFF.

The rearrangement uses TRBV11-3 and TRBJ2-1; unclear D gene. CDR3 length: 15 residues. Trimming took 3 bases from V and 3 from J, leaving 12 bases between them. The V gene's germline CDR1 is SGHNT and CDR2 YENEEA. The CDR3 DNA is TGTGCCAGCAGCTTGTCGGGTCAGAACTACAATGAGCAGTTCTTC. Protein sequence: CASSLSGQNYNEQFF.

The rearrangement joins TRBV21-1 to TRBJ2-5; TRBD1, the table's D call, was not compared with the DNA. TRBV21-1 is assigned pseudogene status. CDR3 length: 17 amino acids. The CDR3 DNA sequence: TGTGCCAGCAGCAAAGCGCTTTTTGGGACAAAGAAAGAGACCCAGTACTTC. It translates to CASSKALFGTKKETQYF.

The chain uses TRBV7-6 and TRBJ1-5; 8 positions agree with TRBD1. The CDR3 is 14 amino acids. V trimming: 4 bases; J trimming: 4 bases; junction bases outside the gene matches: 3. Germline CDR1 is SGHVS and CDR2 is FNYEAQ. CDR3 sequence reads: CASSSRQGNQPQHF. The DNA of the CDR3 is TGTGCCAGCAGCTCGCGACAGGGGAATCAGCCCCAGCATTTT.

The chain is built from TRBV19 and TRBJ1-5, with no clear D. From germline, CDR1 is LNHDA and CDR2 SQIVND (reference sequence). The V and J ends lost 4 bases and 4 bases respectively, with 14 bases between them. CDR3 size: 15 residues. The CDR3 region has the DNA TGTGCCAGTAGTAAAATTGAGGACGGTAATCAGCCCCAGCATTTT. This sequence encodes CASSKIEDGNQPQHF.

The rearrangement uses TRBV6-5 and TRBJ1-4; D possibly corresponds to TRBD1 (6 bases). V lost 5 bases, J lost 6 bases, and 13 bases lay in between. In germline, CDR1 is MNHEY, CDR2 SVGAGI. The CDR3 totals 14 residues. CDR3 amino acids: CASSPGGAYEKLFF. The DNA for the CDR3 is TGTGCCAGCAGTCCGGGGGGGGCTTATGAAAAACTGTTTTTT.

The chain combines TRBV6-5 with TRBJ1-4; TRBD1 matches at 9 bases. Trimming at V came to 7 bases and at J to 6 bases, leaving 9 bases not matched to a gene. The CDR3 has 15 amino acids. Germline V gives CDR1 MNHEY, CDR2 SVGAGI. CDR3 residues: CASKATGGLDEKLFF. CDR3 DNA sequence: TGTGCCAGCAAAGCGACAGGGGGGTTGGATGAAAAACTGTTTTTT.

The chain uses TRBV9 and TRBJ2-1; TRBD1 matches at 9 bases. The CDR3 extends over 15 amino acids. V was clipped by 4 bases and J by 6 bases; unmatched bases: 8. Looked up from germline, CDR1 is SGDLS and CDR2 is YYNGEE. CDR3 DNA sequence: TGTGCCAGCAGCCCACAGACAGGGGGTTTCAATGAGCAGTTCTTC. Translation: CASSPQTGGFNEQFF. The full variable domain, rest sourced from reference TRBV9 and TRBJ2-1, is DSGVTQTPKHLITATGQRVTLRCSPRSGDLSVYWYQQSLDQGLQFLIQYYNGEERAKGNILERFSAQQFPDLHSELNLSSLELGDSALYFCASSPQTGGFNEQFFGPGTRLTVL.

In its sample, this clone was seen once. The chain employs TRBV5-1 and TRBJ2-1, with D possibly being TRBD2 (5 bases). The V end lost 6 bases, the J end lost 8 bases, and 21 bases lay between the germline ends. Germline V gives CDR1 SGHRS, CDR2 YFSETQ. The CDR3 is 15 amino acids. The CDR3: CASTVRGPTLDEQFF. CDR3 sequence (DNA): TGCGCCAGCACTGTCCGGGGTCCCACCTTGGATGAGCAGTTCTTC.

V usage is TRBV4-1 and J usage is TRBJ2-7; D possibly corresponds to TRBD1 (5 bases). Germline V gene lookup returns CDR1 MGHRA and CDR2 YSYEKL. CDR3 size: 15 residues. With 1 base removed from V and 2 bases from J, the gap between germline ends came to 12 bases. The CDR3 protein is CASSQVSGATYEQYF. Here the CDR3 DNA reads TGCGCCAGCAGCCAAGTCAGTGGGGCGACCTACGAGCAGTACTTC.

The chain couples TRBV28 to TRBJ2-3, with unresolved D. This CDR3 contains 14 residues. Germline V gene lookup returns CDR1 MDHEN and CDR2 SYDVKM. Trimming pared 7 bases from V and 4 bases from J, leaving 15 bases between. The CDR3 region is CASTLGSRADTQYF. CDR3 DNA: TGTGCCAGCACCCTAGGTAGCAGAGCAGATACGCAGTATTTT.